Listed below are T cell receptor beta chains from one sample, sequenced in a study of OX40 agonist ivuxolimab in advanced cancers. TCRdb keeps only in-frame clones here, not all; method: immunoSEQ multiplex PCR. The sample holds tens of thousands of clones, 82% seen once. The sequences come from CD4+ or CD8+ T cells sorted from blood, collected in a trial of the OX40 agonist ivuxolimab. All receptors come from an adult with an advanced solid tumor such as melanoma, head and neck, liver or kidney cancer. CDR3s include the opening cysteine and the closing phenylalanine or tryptophan. The D gene is left open where the match is weak. Size tells how often a clone was seen (once, few, many) or the class of an expanded clone, and some rows leave it out.

size: NA
D: NA
V: TRBV10-3
J: TRBJ1-1
DNA: TGTGCCATCAGTGAGCTGGGGACACAGAACACTGAAGCTTTCTTT
CDR3: CAISELGTQNTEAFF

size: NA
D: NA
V: TRBV6-5
J: TRBJ1-4
DNA: TGTGCCAGCAGCCCCATGGTCCAAGCTAATGAAAAACTGTTTTTT
CDR3: CASSPMVQANEKLFF

size: NA
D: TRBD2
V: TRBV9
J: TRBJ2-2
DNA: TGTGCCAGCAGCGTTCTAAGCGGGGCTGAGGAGCTGTTTTTT
CDR3: CASSVLSGAEELFF

size: few
D: NA
V: TRBV28
J: TRBJ1-5
DNA: TGTGCCAGCAGAGGGGGGTTACGACAGCCCCAGCATTTT
CDR3: CASRGGLRQPQHF

size: NA
D: NA
V: TRBV19
J: TRBJ2-4
DNA: TGTGCCAGTAGTCCCGCACAGAGAAAAAACATTCAGTACTTC
CDR3: CASSPAQRKNIQYF

size: NA
D: NA
V: TRBV10-3
J: TRBJ2-7
DNA: TGTGCCATCAGTGAGTTTTTTTCGGGGGCCTTTTTTTCCGAGCAGTACTTC
CDR3: CAISEFFSGAFFSEQYF

size: NA
D: NA
V: TRBV28
J: TRBJ1-4
DNA: TGTGCCAGCAGTCCCCTGGGTGGAAAACTGTTTTTT
CDR3: CASSPLGGKLFF

size: NA
D: NA
V: TRBV18
J: TRBJ1-1
DNA: TGTGCCAGCTCGTCAGAACAGGGAGGCACTGAAGCTTTCTTT
CDR3: CASSSEQGGTEAFF

size: few
D: NA
V: TRBV18
J: TRBJ1-3
DNA: TGTGCCAGCTCACCGGCCAGAAGCTCTGGAAACACCATATATTTT
CDR3: CASSPARSSGNTIYF

size: NA
D: TRBD1
V: TRBV5-1
J: TRBJ2-2
DNA: TGCGCCAGCAGCTTTACAGGGGTCACCGGGGAGCTGTTTTTT
CDR3: CASSFTGVTGELFF

size: NA
D: TRBD2
V: TRBV18
J: TRBJ2-5
DNA: TGTGCCAGCTCACCCGGACTAGCTGGAGAGGAGACCCAGTACTTC
CDR3: CASSPGLAGEETQYF

size: NA
D: NA
V: TRBV5-1
J: TRBJ1-6
DNA: TGCGCCAGCAGCTTCAGAGGTAGGAGGGCTCGGGATTCACCCCTCCACTTT
CDR3: CASSFRGRRARDSPLHF

size: once
D: NA
V: TRBV2
J: TRBJ2-2
DNA: TGTGCCAGCAGAACCACTAGGGGTCGTCCCGGGGAGCTGTTTTTT
CDR3: CASRTTRGRPGELFF

size: few
D: TRBD1
V: TRBV14
J: TRBJ2-7
DNA: TGTGCCAGCAGCCAGGTTCAGGGGGCCCTAGCCGAGCAGTACTTC
CDR3: CASSQVQGALAEQYF

size: NA
D: TRBD1
V: TRBV4-1
J: TRBJ1-2
DNA: TGCGCCAGCAGCCAAGCAGGACAGGGGGAAAGTGGCTACACCTTC
CDR3: CASSQAGQGESGYTF

size: NA
D: NA
V: TRBV15
J: TRBJ1-1
DNA: TGTGCCACCAGCCCCAACAGGTGGGGGCTAGTGAACACTGAAGCTTTCTTT
CDR3: CATSPNRWGLVNTEAFF

size: NA
D: NA
V: TRBV10-3
J: TRBJ2-4
DNA: TGTGCCAGAAGAAGGACCAAAAACATTCAGTACTTC
CDR3: CARRRTKNIQYF

size: NA
D: NA
V: TRBV27
J: TRBJ2-1
DNA: TGTGCCAGCAGTTTAGAACAGACTCTAAATGAGCAGTTCTTC
CDR3: CASSLEQTLNEQFF

size: NA
D: TRBD1
V: TRBV5-4
J: TRBJ2-5
DNA: TGTGCCAGCACCGACAGGGGGCAGGGGGAGACCCAGTACTTC
CDR3: CASTDRGQGETQYF

size: NA
D: TRBD1
V: TRBV18
J: TRBJ1-2
DNA: TGTGCCAGCTCACCACAGGACAGGGGGCTAAACACCTTC
CDR3: CASSPQDRGLNTF

size: NA
D: NA
V: TRBV5-6
J: TRBJ1-5
DNA: TGTGCCAGCAGCTTGTACGCAAGAGAGAATCAGCCCCAGCATTTT
CDR3: CASSLYARENQPQHF

size: NA
D: NA
V: TRBV29-1
J: TRBJ1-5
DNA: TGCAGCGTTCAACAGGGAAATCAGCCCCAGCATTTT
CDR3: CSVQQGNQPQHF

size: once
D: TRBD2
V: TRBV5-6
J: TRBJ2-5
DNA: TGTGCCAGCAGCTTACCGGGACTAGGAAACCAAGAGACCCAGTACTTC
CDR3: CASSLPGLGNQETQYF

size: NA
D: NA
V: TRBV6-5
J: TRBJ2-7
DNA: TGTGCCAGCAGCAAACAGGGCGTGCCCTCCTACGAGCAGTACTTC
CDR3: CASSKQGVPSYEQYF

size: NA
D: NA
V: TRBV5-4
J: TRBJ2-5
DNA: TGTGCCAGCAGCCCTGGACTCGAAGAGACCCAGTACTTC
CDR3: CASSPGLEETQYF

size: few
D: NA
V: TRBV18
J: TRBJ1-6
DNA: TGTGCCAGCTCACCGGGCGATCCCACACCCCTCCACTTT
CDR3: CASSPGDPTPLHF

size: NA
D: TRBD1
V: TRBV27
J: TRBJ1-5
DNA: TGTGCCAGCAGGTCCAGGGGGAGCAATCAGCCCCAGCATTTT
CDR3: CASRSRGSNQPQHF

size: NA
D: TRBD1
V: TRBV5-4
J: TRBJ1-2
DNA: TGTGCCAGCAGCTTTCTTCCTCTGGGACAGGGTTTGGGCTACACCTTC
CDR3: CASSFLPLGQGLGYTF